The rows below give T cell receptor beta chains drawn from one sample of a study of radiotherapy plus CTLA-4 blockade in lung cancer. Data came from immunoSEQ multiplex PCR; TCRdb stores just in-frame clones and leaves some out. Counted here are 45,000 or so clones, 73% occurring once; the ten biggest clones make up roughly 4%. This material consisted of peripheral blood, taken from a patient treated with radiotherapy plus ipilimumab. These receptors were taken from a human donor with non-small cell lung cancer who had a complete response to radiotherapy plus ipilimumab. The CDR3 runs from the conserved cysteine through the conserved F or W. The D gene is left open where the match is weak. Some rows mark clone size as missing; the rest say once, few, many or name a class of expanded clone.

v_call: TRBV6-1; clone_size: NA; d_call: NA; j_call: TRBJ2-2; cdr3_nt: TGTGCCAGCAGGGTCGGGACATTCACCGGGGAGCTGTTTTTT; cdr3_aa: CASRVGTFTGELFF
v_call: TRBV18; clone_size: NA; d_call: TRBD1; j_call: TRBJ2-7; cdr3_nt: TGTGCCAGCTTATACGGACAGGGGCAGATGGACGAGCAGTACTTC; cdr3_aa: CASLYGQGQMDEQYF
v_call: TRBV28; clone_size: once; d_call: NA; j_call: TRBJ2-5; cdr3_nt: TGTGCCAGCAGTCCTCCCTCGTGGAGGGTAGAGACCCAGTACTTC; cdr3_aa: CASSPPSWRVETQYF
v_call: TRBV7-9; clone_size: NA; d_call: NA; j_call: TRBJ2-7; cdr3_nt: TGTGCCAGCAGCTTAGATCGCGGAGGGGCCTACGAGCAGTACTTC; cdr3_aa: CASSLDRGGAYEQYF
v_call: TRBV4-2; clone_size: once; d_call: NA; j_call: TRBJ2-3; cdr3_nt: TGTGCCAGCAGCCAGGGCTATGGTATGGGTACAGATACGCAGTATTTT; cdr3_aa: CASSQGYGMGTDTQYF
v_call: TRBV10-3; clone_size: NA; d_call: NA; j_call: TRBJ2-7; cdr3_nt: TGTGCCATCAGCCGGGACACGAACTCCTACGAGCAGTACTTC; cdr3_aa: CAISRDTNSYEQYF
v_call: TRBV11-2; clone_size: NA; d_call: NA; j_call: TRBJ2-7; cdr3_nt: TGTGCCAGCAGCTTAAGATACAGGGTGATGGGCGAGCAGTACTTC; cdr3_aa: CASSLRYRVMGEQYF
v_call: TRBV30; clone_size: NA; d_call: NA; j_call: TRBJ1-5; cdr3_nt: TGTGCCTGGAGCTCCACGGTCGGCAATCAGCCCCAGCATTTT; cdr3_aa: CAWSSTVGNQPQHF
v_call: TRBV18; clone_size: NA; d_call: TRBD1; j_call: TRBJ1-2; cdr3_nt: TGTGCCAGCTCACCACCCGGACAGGGGGCTTGGGGCTACACCTTC; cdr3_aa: CASSPPGQGAWGYTF
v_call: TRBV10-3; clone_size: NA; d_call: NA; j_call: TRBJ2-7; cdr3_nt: TGTGCCATCAGCTTACAGGGCTCCTACGAGCAGTACTTC; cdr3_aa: CAISLQGSYEQYF
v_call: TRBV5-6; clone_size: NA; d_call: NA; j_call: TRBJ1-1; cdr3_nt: TGTGCCAGCAGCGATTATGGTCGGGAGGGGTACACTGAAGCTTTCTTT; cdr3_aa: CASSDYGREGYTEAFF
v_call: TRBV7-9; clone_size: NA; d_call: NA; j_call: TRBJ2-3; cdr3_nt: TGTGCCAGCAGCTCTAGGCCAACCACGGGAGTGGATACGCAGTATTTT; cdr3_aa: CASSSRPTTGVDTQYF
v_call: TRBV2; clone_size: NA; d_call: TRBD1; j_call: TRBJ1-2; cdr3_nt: TGTGCCAGCAGTGAAGACAGGGGCTATGGCTACACCTTC; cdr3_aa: CASSEDRGYGYTF
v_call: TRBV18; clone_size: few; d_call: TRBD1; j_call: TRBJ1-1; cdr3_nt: TGTGCCAGCTCACTTTCGACAGGGGTGAGCACTGAAGCTTTCTTT; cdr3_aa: CASSLSTGVSTEAFF
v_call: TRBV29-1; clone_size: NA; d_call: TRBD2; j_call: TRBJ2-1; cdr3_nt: TGCAGCGTTGCGGGGGGTGGCAATGAGCAGTTCTTC; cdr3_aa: CSVAGGGNEQFF
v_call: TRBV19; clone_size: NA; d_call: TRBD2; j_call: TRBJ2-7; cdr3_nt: TGTGCCAGTAGTATCGTCCTAGCGGAACATTACGAGCAGTACTTC; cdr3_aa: CASSIVLAEHYEQYF
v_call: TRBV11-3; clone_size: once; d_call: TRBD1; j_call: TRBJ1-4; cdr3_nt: TGTGCCAGCAGCTTCCCCAGACAGGGGAGGATTCGGTGGACTAATGAAAAACTGTTTTTT; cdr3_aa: CASSFPRQGRIRWTNEKLFF
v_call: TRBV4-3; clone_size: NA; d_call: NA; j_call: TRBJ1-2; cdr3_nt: TGCGCCAGCAGCCAAGGGGACGGGGGGAACCATGACTACACCTTC; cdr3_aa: CASSQGDGGNHDYTF
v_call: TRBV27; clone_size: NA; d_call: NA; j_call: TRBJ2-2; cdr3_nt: TGTGCCAGCAGTCCACGAGGACAGTTGGGCGCCGGGGAGCTGTTTTTT; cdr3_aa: CASSPRGQLGAGELFF
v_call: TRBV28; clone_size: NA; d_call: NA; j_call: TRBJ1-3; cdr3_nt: TGTGCCAGCAGTTCCGGGGGGAGCTCTGGAAACACCATATATTTT; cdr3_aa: CASSSGGSSGNTIYF
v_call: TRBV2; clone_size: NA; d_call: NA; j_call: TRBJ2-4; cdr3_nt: TGTGCCAGCAGTGAAGGGCGAACGGGGAAGAGAAACATTCAGTACTTC; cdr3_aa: CASSEGRTGKRNIQYF
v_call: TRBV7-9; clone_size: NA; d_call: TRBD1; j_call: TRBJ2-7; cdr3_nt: TGTGCCAGCAGCTTACAGGGGGATTCTTACGAGCAGTACTTC; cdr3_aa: CASSLQGDSYEQYF
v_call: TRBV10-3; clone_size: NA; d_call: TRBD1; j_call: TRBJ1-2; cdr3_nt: TGTGCCATCAGTGTCGGAGGGGGCAATCGTGGCTACACCTTC; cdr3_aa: CAISVGGGNRGYTF
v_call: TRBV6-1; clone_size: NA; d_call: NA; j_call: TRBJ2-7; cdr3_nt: TGTGCCAGCAGTGAATTGAGAGGCTACGAGCAGTACTTC; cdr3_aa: CASSELRGYEQYF
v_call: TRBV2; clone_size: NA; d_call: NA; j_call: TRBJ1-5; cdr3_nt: TGTGCCAGCAAAGGACAGTGGGATCAGCCCCAGCATTTT; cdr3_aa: CASKGQWDQPQHF
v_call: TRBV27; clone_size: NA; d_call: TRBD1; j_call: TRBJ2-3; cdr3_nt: TGTGCCAGCAGTAGAACTCCCGGGACAGGGAGTTGGGTAGATACGCAGTATTTT; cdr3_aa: CASSRTPGTGSWVDTQYF
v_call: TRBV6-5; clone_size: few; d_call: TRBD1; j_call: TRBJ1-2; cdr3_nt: TGTGCCAGCAGTCCAGGGGGTAACTATGGCTACACCTTC; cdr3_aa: CASSPGGNYGYTF
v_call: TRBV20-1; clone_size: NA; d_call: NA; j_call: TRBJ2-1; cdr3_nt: TGCAGTGCACAGACATACAATGAGCAGTTCTTC; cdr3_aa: CSAQTYNEQFF
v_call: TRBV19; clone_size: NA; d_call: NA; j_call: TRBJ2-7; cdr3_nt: TGTGCCAGTTCCCCGGAGGGGCGGTACGAGCAGTACTTC; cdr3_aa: CASSPEGRYEQYF